This T cell receptor beta chain appears in the sequencing data of a study of T cells in lung cancer brain metastases. The study's findings and limits: FFPE DNA fragmentation may have prevented retrieving the complete T cell repertoire.

Notes on this clone: The antigen remains unidentified.

Assay: immunoSEQ multiplex PCR; the TCRdb copy retains only in-frame clones and omits some. The data contain a few thousand clones, roughly 84% of them seen just once; the ten biggest clones take up 4.5% to 6%. The CDR3 is made up of 17 amino acids. This rearrangement joins TRBV21-1 to TRBJ2-7; the DNA was not compared with TRBD2, the D call given in the table. TRBV21-1 is a pseudogene locus. The sequenced sample consisted of tumor tissue from the primary lung tumor. This TCR was recovered from a woman in her forties or fifties with non-small cell lung cancer. Written as DNA, the CDR3 is TGTGCCAGCCCCAACGCTATGACGGGAGTTATCTCCTACGAGCAGTACTTC. Amino acid sequence: CASPNAMTGVISYEQYF.